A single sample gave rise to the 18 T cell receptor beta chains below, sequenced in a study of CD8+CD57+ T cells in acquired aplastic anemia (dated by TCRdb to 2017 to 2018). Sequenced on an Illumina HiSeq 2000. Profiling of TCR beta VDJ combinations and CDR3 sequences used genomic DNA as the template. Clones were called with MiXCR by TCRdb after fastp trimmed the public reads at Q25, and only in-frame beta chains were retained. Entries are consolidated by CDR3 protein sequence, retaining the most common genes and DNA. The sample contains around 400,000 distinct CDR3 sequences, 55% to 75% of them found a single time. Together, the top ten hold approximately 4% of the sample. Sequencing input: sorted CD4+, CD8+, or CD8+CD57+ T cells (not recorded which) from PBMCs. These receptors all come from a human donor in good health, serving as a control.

DNA for the CDR3: TGTGCCAGCAGCGGTCCTCTAGCGGGAAAGCCCGAGACCCAGTACTTC. This encodes CASSGPLAGKPETQYF. J is TRBJ2-5 and V is TRBV2; 9 bases match TRBD2. Trimming removed 6 bases from V and 5 bases from J; junction bases left unmatched: 13. Germline V gene lookup returns CDR1 SNHLY and CDR2 FYNNEI. The CDR3 loop spans 16 amino acids. Filled out from reference TRBV2 and TRBJ2-5, the complete variable domain reads EPEVTQTPSHQVTQMGQEVILRCVPISNHLYFYWYRQILGQKVEFLVSFYNNEISEKSEIFDDQFSVERPDGSNFTLKIRSTKLEDSAMYFCASSGPLAGKPETQYFGPGTRLLVL.

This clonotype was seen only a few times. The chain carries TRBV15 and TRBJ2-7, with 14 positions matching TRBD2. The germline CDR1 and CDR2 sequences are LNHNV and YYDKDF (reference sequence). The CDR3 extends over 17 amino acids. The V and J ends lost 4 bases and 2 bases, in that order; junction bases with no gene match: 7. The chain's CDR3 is CATSIRTSGGPPYEQYF. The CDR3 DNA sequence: TGTGCCACCAGCATCCGGACTAGCGGGGGGCCACCCTACGAGCAGTACTTC.

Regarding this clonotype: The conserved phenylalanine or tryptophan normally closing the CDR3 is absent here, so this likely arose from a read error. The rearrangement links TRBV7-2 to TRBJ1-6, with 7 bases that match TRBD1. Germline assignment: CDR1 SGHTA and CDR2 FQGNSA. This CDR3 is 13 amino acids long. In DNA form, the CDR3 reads TGTGCCAGCAGGACAGGGACCAATTCCCCCCTCCACGTT. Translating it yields CASRTGTNSPLHV.

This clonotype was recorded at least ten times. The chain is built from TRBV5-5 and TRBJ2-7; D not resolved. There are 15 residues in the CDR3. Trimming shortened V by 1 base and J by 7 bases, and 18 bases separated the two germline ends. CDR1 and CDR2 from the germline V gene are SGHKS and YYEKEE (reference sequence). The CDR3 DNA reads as TGTGCCAGCAGCTTGACACCTCAGGATTGGGAAGAGCAGTACTTC. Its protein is CASSLTPQDWEEQYF.

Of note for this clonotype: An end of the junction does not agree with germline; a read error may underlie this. The CDR3 sequence: CASSLGQNYEPRHF. DNA for the CDR3: TGTGCCAGCAGCTTAGGGCAGAACTACGAGCCCCGGCATTTT. The V gene is TRBV7-9, the J gene TRBJ1-5; no firm D call. The CDR3 runs to 14 residues. The V gene's germline CDR1 is SEHNR and CDR2 FQNEAQ (reference sequence).

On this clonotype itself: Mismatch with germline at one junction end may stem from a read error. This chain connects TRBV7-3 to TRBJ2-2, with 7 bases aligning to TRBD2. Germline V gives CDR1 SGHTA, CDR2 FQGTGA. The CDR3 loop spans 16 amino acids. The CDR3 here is CASSADGGANTGELFF. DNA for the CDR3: TGTGCTAGCAGCGCCGATGGGGGGGCGAACACCGGGGAGCTGTTTTTT.

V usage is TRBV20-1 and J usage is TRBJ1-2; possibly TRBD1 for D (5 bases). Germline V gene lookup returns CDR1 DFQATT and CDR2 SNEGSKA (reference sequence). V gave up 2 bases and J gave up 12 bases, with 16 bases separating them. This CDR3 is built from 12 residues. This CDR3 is CSARSAGPYDTF. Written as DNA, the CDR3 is TGCAGTGCTAGATCAGCGGGACCTTACGACACCTTC.

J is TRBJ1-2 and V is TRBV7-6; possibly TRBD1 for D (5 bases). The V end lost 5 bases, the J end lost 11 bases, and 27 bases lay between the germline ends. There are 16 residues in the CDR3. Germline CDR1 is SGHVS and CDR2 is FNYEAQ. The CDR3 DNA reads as TGTGCCAGCAGCCGCCACCGGAGGGACGGGGAGCTGGTTTACACCTTC. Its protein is CASSRHRRDGELVYTF.

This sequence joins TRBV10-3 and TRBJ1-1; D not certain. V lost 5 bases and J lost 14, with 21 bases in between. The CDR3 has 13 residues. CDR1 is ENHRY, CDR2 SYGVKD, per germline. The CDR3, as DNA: TGTGCCATCAGTTATTTCGGGAACACTGAACCGTTCTTT. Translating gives CAISYFGNTEPFF.

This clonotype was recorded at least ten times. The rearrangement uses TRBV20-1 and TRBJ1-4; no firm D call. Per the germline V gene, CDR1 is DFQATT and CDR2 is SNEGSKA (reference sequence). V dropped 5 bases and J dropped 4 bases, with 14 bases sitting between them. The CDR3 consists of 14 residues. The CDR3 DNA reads TGCAGTGCTCCCCGGACTGCATATAATGAAAAACTGTTTTTT. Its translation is CSAPRTAYNEKLFF.

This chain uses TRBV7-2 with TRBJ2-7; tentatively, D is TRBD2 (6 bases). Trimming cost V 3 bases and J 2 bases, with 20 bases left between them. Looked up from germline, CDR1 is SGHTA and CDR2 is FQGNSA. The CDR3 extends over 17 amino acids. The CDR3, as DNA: TGTGCCAGCAGCTTCAACCTTGGTAGCGGTCCTCCCTACGAGCAGTACTTC. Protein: CASSFNLGSGPPYEQYF.

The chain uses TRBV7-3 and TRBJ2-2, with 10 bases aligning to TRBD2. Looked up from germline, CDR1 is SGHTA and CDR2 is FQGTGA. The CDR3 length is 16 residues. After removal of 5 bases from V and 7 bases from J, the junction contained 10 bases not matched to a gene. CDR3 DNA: TGTGCCAGCAGCCGAGAGTCTAGCGGGGGTGGCGGGGAGCTGTTTTTT. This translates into CASSRESSGGGGELFF.

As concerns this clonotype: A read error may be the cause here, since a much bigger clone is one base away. Here the CDR3 reads CTSAETSGGTDTQYF. The CDR3 coding sequence is TGCACCAGCGCAGAAACTAGCGGGGGCACAGATACGCAGTATTTT. The chain combines TRBV5-1 with TRBJ2-3; 10 bases fit TRBD2. Per germline, CDR1 SGHRS and CDR2 YFSETQ. The CDR3 is 15 amino acids.

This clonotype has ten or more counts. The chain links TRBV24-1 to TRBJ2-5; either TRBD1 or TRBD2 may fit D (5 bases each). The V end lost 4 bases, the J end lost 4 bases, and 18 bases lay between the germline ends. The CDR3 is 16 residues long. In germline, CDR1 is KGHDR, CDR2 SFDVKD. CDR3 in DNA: TGTGCCACCAGTGACTCCGAAGGGACGGTGGGAGAGACCCAGTACTTC. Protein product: CATSDSEGTVGETQYF.

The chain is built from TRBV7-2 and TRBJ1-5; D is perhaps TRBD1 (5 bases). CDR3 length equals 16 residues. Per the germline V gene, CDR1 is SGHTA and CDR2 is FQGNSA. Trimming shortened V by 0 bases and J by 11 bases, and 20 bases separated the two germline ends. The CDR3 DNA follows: TGTGCCAGCAGCTTAGCCCGGGGCGGGGTAATTGAGACCCAGCATTTT. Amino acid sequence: CASSLARGGVIETQHF.

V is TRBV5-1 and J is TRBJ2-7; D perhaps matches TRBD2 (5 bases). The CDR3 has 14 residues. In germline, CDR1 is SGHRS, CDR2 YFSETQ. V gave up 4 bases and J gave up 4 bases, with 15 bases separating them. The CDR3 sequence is CASSVGSDLYEQYF. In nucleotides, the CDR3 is TGCGCCAGCAGCGTGGGGAGCGACTTATACGAGCAGTACTTC.

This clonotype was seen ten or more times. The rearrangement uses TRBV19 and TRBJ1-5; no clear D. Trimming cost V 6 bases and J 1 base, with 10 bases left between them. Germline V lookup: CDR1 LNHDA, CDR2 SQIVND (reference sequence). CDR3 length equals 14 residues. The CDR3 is CASRLPASNQPQHF. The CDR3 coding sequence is TGTGCCAGTAGGCTACCGGCAAGCAATCAGCCCCAGCATTTT.

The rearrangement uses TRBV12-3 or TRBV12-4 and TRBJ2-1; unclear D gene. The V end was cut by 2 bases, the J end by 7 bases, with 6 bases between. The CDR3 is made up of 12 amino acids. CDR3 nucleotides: TGTGCCAGCAGTTTAAAGAGGAATGAGCAGTTCTTC. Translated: CASSLKRNEQFF.